Listed below are T cell receptor beta chains from one sample, sequenced in a study of long-term antiretroviral therapy in people with HIV. TCRdb's copy holds only in-frame clones and misses some; the assay was immunoSEQ multiplex PCR. The sample records roughly 28,000 clones, over 75% being singletons. This material consisted of unsorted PBMCs, taken 1.5 years before starting antiretroviral therapy. Receptors originate from a man younger than 35 with HIV. CDR3s include the opening cysteine and the closing phenylalanine or tryptophan. Each record gives: D gene, J gene, clone size, V gene, CDR3 protein, CDR3 DNA. A D gene is named only where the DNA matches it firmly. Where a row states a size, it is once, few, many or the class of an expanded clone; other rows omit it.

D gene: .
J gene: TRBJ1-1
clone size: .
V gene: TRBV27
CDR3 protein: CASSLSNTGRTEAFF
CDR3 DNA: TGTGCCAGCAGTTTATCTAACACAGGGAGAACTGAAGCTTTCTTT

D gene: TRBD1
J gene: TRBJ1-2
clone size: few
V gene: TRBV30
CDR3 protein: CAWSPGGHYGYTF
CDR3 DNA: TGTGCCTGGAGTCCAGGGGGCCACTATGGCTACACCTTC

D gene: .
J gene: TRBJ1-5
clone size: few
V gene: TRBV5-8
CDR3 protein: CASSLQGYQPQHF
CDR3 DNA: TGTGCCAGCAGCTTACAGGGCTATCAGCCCCAGCATTTT

D gene: .
J gene: TRBJ2-7
clone size: .
V gene: TRBV7-9
CDR3 protein: CASTHPQGSYEQYF
CDR3 DNA: TGTGCCAGCACCCATCCCCAGGGTTCCTACGAGCAGTACTTC

D gene: .
J gene: TRBJ1-1
clone size: .
V gene: TRBV11-1
CDR3 protein: CASSRTSGLMNTEAFF
CDR3 DNA: TGTGCCAGCAGTCGAACCTCGGGACTTATGAACACTGAAGCTTTCTTT

D gene: .
J gene: TRBJ2-3
clone size: .
V gene: TRBV7-3
CDR3 protein: CASSLRPSDTQYF
CDR3 DNA: TGTGCCAGCAGCTTACGACCCAGCGATACGCAGTATTTT

D gene: .
J gene: TRBJ2-5
clone size: .
V gene: TRBV7-2
CDR3 protein: CASSLLTNQETQYF
CDR3 DNA: TGTGCCAGCAGCTTACTGACTAACCAAGAGACCCAGTACTTC

D gene: .
J gene: TRBJ2-6
clone size: .
V gene: TRBV4-3
CDR3 protein: CASSQAPGAGANVLTF
CDR3 DNA: TGCGCCAGCAGCCAAGCCCCCGGGGCCGGGGCCAACGTCCTGACTTTC

D gene: TRBD1
J gene: TRBJ2-3
clone size: .
V gene: TRBV6-6
CDR3 protein: CASSSTGGDTQYF
CDR3 DNA: TGTGCCAGCAGCTCTACAGGGGGCGATACGCAGTATTTT

D gene: .
J gene: TRBJ2-4
clone size: .
V gene: TRBV6-6
CDR3 protein: CASSPYKNIQYF
CDR3 DNA: TGTGCCAGCAGCCCCTACAAAAACATTCAGTACTTC

D gene: .
J gene: TRBJ2-3
clone size: .
V gene: TRBV14
CDR3 protein: CASSQGQRRDTQYF
CDR3 DNA: TGTGCCAGCAGCCAAGGACAAAGGAGAGATACGCAGTATTTT

D gene: .
J gene: TRBJ2-2
clone size: .
V gene: TRBV5-4
CDR3 protein: CASSLVPRETTGELFF
CDR3 DNA: TGTGCCAGCAGCTTAGTACCCCGGGAAACCACCGGGGAGCTGTTTTTT

D gene: .
J gene: TRBJ2-7
clone size: once
V gene: TRBV11-2
CDR3 protein: CASSFRTHEQYF
CDR3 DNA: TGTGCCAGCAGCTTCCGTACCCACGAGCAGTACTTC

D gene: .
J gene: TRBJ1-2
clone size: few
V gene: TRBV4-1
CDR3 protein: CASSQEAGSYGYTF
CDR3 DNA: TGCGCCAGCAGCCAAGAGGCGGGGAGCTATGGCTACACCTTC

D gene: TRBD1
J gene: TRBJ1-1
clone size: .
V gene: TRBV4-2
CDR3 protein: CASSPLGQGAMNTEAFF
CDR3 DNA: TGTGCCAGCAGCCCGCTAGGGCAGGGGGCGATGAACACTGAAGCTTTCTTT

D gene: .
J gene: TRBJ2-1
clone size: .
V gene: TRBV11-2
CDR3 protein: CASSLLLETLSFF
CDR3 DNA: TGTGCCAGCAGCTTACTCCTCGAGACCTTGTCGTTCTTC

D gene: .
J gene: TRBJ2-5
clone size: .
V gene: TRBV7-8
CDR3 protein: CASSLEEGLQETQYF
CDR3 DNA: TGTGCCAGCAGCTTAGAGGAGGGCCTACAAGAGACCCAGTACTTC

D gene: TRBD2
J gene: TRBJ2-5
clone size: .
V gene: TRBV11-2
CDR3 protein: CASSPRTSGGMETQYF
CDR3 DNA: TGTGCCAGCAGCCCTAGGACTAGCGGGGGGATGGAGACCCAGTACTTC

D gene: .
J gene: TRBJ2-2
clone size: .
V gene: TRBV30
CDR3 protein: CAWSVDYTGELFF
CDR3 DNA: TGTGCCTGGAGTGTGGACTACACCGGGGAGCTGTTTTTT

D gene: .
J gene: TRBJ2-7
clone size: .
V gene: TRBV5-4
CDR3 protein: CASSLVVGGSYEQYF
CDR3 DNA: TGTGCCAGCAGCTTGGTAGTGGGCGGGTCCTACGAGCAGTACTTC

D gene: .
J gene: TRBJ1-2
clone size: .
V gene: TRBV4-2
CDR3 protein: CASSQVGAGRRFYGYTF
CDR3 DNA: TGTGCCAGCAGCCAAGTCGGAGCGGGACGGAGGTTTTATGGCTACACCTTC

D gene: TRBD1
J gene: TRBJ1-2
clone size: .
V gene: TRBV9
CDR3 protein: CASAPGQFWGYTF
CDR3 DNA: TGTGCCAGCGCCCCGGGACAGTTCTGGGGTTACACCTTC

D gene: .
J gene: TRBJ2-3
clone size: .
V gene: TRBV27
CDR3 protein: CASSPWRGGTDTQYF
CDR3 DNA: TGTGCCAGCAGCCCTTGGAGAGGAGGCACAGATACGCAGTATTTT

D gene: .
J gene: TRBJ2-5
clone size: .
V gene: TRBV5-6
CDR3 protein: CASSLVISHRVAGEETQYF
CDR3 DNA: TGTGCCAGCAGCTTGGTAATATCCCACCGGGTCGCGGGCGAAGAGACCCAGTACTTC

D gene: .
J gene: TRBJ2-5
clone size: .
V gene: TRBV7-9
CDR3 protein: CASSSRGLQETQYF
CDR3 DNA: TGTGCCAGCAGCTCCAGAGGGCTCCAAGAGACCCAGTACTTC

D gene: .
J gene: TRBJ2-1
clone size: .
V gene: TRBV10-1
CDR3 protein: CASSESSYNEQFF
CDR3 DNA: TGCGCCAGCAGTGAGAGTAGCTACAATGAGCAGTTCTTC

D gene: TRBD1
J gene: TRBJ1-4
clone size: .
V gene: TRBV29-1
CDR3 protein: CSVVTDRGHRVLEKLFF
CDR3 DNA: TGCAGCGTTGTTACCGACAGGGGGCATCGAGTGTTAGAAAAACTGTTTTTT

D gene: TRBD2
J gene: TRBJ2-1
clone size: .
V gene: TRBV6-4
CDR3 protein: CASSTSGGADEQFF
CDR3 DNA: TGTGCCAGCTCAACTAGCGGGGGGGCGGATGAGCAGTTCTTC

D gene: .
J gene: TRBJ1-1
clone size: .
V gene: TRBV7-8
CDR3 protein: CASSLGGGLTEAFF
CDR3 DNA: TGTGCCAGCAGCTTAGGTGGGGGATTAACTGAAGCTTTCTTT

D gene: .
J gene: TRBJ2-5
clone size: .
V gene: TRBV7-3
CDR3 protein: CASSSPPKETQYF
CDR3 DNA: TGTGCCAGCAGCTCGCCCCCCAAAGAGACCCAGTACTTC

D gene: TRBD1
J gene: TRBJ1-2
clone size: few
V gene: TRBV18
CDR3 protein: CASSRRQGPTAVDGYTF
CDR3 DNA: TGTGCCAGCTCACGGAGACAGGGGCCGACGGCCGTGGATGGCTACACCTTC

D gene: .
J gene: TRBJ2-5
clone size: .
V gene: TRBV25-1
CDR3 protein: CAGAAEETQYF
CDR3 DNA: TGTGCCGGGGCGGCGGAAGAGACCCAGTACTTC

D gene: .
J gene: TRBJ1-2
clone size: once
V gene: TRBV29-1
CDR3 protein: CSVEGGGNTYGYTF
CDR3 DNA: TGCAGCGTTGAAGGAGGAGGAAACACCTATGGCTACACCTTC

D gene: .
J gene: TRBJ1-1
clone size: .
V gene: TRBV5-6
CDR3 protein: CASSFGSGEAFF
CDR3 DNA: TGTGCCAGCAGCTTCGGCTCCGGGGAAGCTTTCTTT

D gene: TRBD2
J gene: TRBJ2-1
clone size: .
V gene: TRBV11-2
CDR3 protein: CASSLVGQRGVHEQFF
CDR3 DNA: TGTGCCAGCAGCTTAGTAGGCCAGCGGGGGGTTCATGAGCAGTTCTTC

D gene: .
J gene: TRBJ2-1
clone size: .
V gene: TRBV14
CDR3 protein: CASSQANASGHNEQFF
CDR3 DNA: TGTGCCAGCAGCCAAGCGAATGCTTCGGGGCACAATGAGCAGTTCTTC

D gene: .
J gene: TRBJ2-7
clone size: .
V gene: TRBV7-7
CDR3 protein: CASSLAYGGEQYF
CDR3 DNA: TGTGCTAGCAGCTTAGCGTACGGGGGAGAGCAGTACTTC

D gene: .
J gene: TRBJ2-6
clone size: .
V gene: TRBV9
CDR3 protein: CASSADLLAAGANVLTF
CDR3 DNA: TGTGCCAGCAGCGCTGATCTCCTTGCGGCTGGGGCCAACGTCCTGACTTTC

D gene: TRBD1
J gene: TRBJ2-1
clone size: .
V gene: TRBV2
CDR3 protein: CASRGIGDRGIGEQFF
CDR3 DNA: TGTGCCAGCAGGGGGATAGGGGACAGGGGTATTGGGGAGCAGTTCTTC

D gene: .
J gene: TRBJ1-3
clone size: .
V gene: TRBV9
CDR3 protein: CASSADTGNTIYF
CDR3 DNA: TGTGCCAGCAGCGCCGACACTGGAAACACCATATATTTT

D gene: TRBD2
J gene: TRBJ2-1
clone size: few
V gene: TRBV4-1
CDR3 protein: CASSQEGLAGDPEQFF
CDR3 DNA: TGCGCCAGCAGCCAAGAGGGACTAGCGGGAGACCCTGAGCAGTTCTTC

D gene: .
J gene: TRBJ1-1
clone size: .
V gene: TRBV5-5
CDR3 protein: CASSLGTRGTEAFF
CDR3 DNA: TGTGCCAGCAGTTTGGGGACTAGGGGCACTGAAGCTTTCTTT

D gene: .
J gene: TRBJ2-7
clone size: .
V gene: TRBV7-6
CDR3 protein: CASSPWTEEEQYF
CDR3 DNA: TGTGCCAGCAGCCCGTGGACAGAGGAGGAGCAGTACTTC

D gene: .
J gene: TRBJ2-7
clone size: .
V gene: TRBV6-1
CDR3 protein: CASGLVRAEQYF
CDR3 DNA: TGTGCCAGCGGTTTAGTCAGGGCCGAGCAGTACTTC

D gene: .
J gene: TRBJ1-4
clone size: .
V gene: TRBV7-6
CDR3 protein: CASSPIATNEKLFF
CDR3 DNA: TGTGCCAGCAGCCCGATTGCAACTAATGAAAAACTGTTTTTT

D gene: .
J gene: TRBJ2-1
clone size: .
V gene: TRBV6-1
CDR3 protein: CASSEKGGPYDEQFF
CDR3 DNA: TGTGCCAGCAGTGAAAAGGGGGGGCCGTACGATGAGCAGTTCTTC

D gene: TRBD1
J gene: TRBJ1-1
clone size: .
V gene: TRBV19
CDR3 protein: CASSTGQVTEAFF
CDR3 DNA: TGTGCCAGTAGTACGGGACAGGTCACTGAAGCTTTCTTT

D gene: .
J gene: TRBJ1-1
clone size: .
V gene: TRBV11-2
CDR3 protein: CASSTTSRNTEAFF
CDR3 DNA: TGTGCCAGCAGCACGACAAGTCGGAACACTGAAGCTTTCTTT

D gene: .
J gene: TRBJ1-2
clone size: .
V gene: TRBV9
CDR3 protein: CASSVAVGSPLYGYTF
CDR3 DNA: TGTGCCAGCAGCGTAGCTGTCGGGTCCCCACTGTATGGCTACACCTTC

D gene: .
J gene: TRBJ2-1
clone size: few
V gene: TRBV25-1
CDR3 protein: CASSVMSNEQFF
CDR3 DNA: TGTGCCAGCAGTGTTATGAGCAATGAGCAGTTCTTC

D gene: .
J gene: TRBJ2-7
clone size: .
V gene: TRBV5-8
CDR3 protein: CASSGIEGDEQYF
CDR3 DNA: TGTGCCAGCAGCGGAATCGAGGGGGACGAGCAGTACTTC

D gene: .
J gene: TRBJ2-6
clone size: .
V gene: TRBV4-3
CDR3 protein: CASSQVVPGNSGANVLTF
CDR3 DNA: TGCGCCAGCAGCCAAGTAGTCCCAGGGAACTCTGGGGCCAACGTCCTGACTTTC

D gene: TRBD2
J gene: TRBJ2-7
clone size: .
V gene: TRBV6-6
CDR3 protein: CASRTGLDGHEQYF
CDR3 DNA: TGTGCCAGCAGGACGGGACTAGATGGCCACGAGCAGTACTTC

D gene: .
J gene: TRBJ1-1
clone size: .
V gene: TRBV2
CDR3 protein: CASTEPGRLNTEAFF
CDR3 DNA: TGTGCCAGCACCGAACCGGGCAGGTTGAACACTGAAGCTTTCTTT

D gene: .
J gene: TRBJ2-2
clone size: .
V gene: TRBV6-5
CDR3 protein: CASSYAVTGELFF
CDR3 DNA: TGTGCCAGCAGTTACGCGGTCACCGGGGAGCTGTTTTTT

D gene: .
J gene: TRBJ2-7
clone size: medium-sized
V gene: TRBV2
CDR3 protein: CASSEAWNREQYF
CDR3 DNA: TGTGCCAGCAGTGAAGCTTGGAATCGAGAGCAGTACTTC

D gene: .
J gene: TRBJ2-7
clone size: .
V gene: TRBV7-9
CDR3 protein: CASSPSGYEQYF
CDR3 DNA: TGTGCCAGCAGCCCCTCGGGCTACGAGCAGTACTTC